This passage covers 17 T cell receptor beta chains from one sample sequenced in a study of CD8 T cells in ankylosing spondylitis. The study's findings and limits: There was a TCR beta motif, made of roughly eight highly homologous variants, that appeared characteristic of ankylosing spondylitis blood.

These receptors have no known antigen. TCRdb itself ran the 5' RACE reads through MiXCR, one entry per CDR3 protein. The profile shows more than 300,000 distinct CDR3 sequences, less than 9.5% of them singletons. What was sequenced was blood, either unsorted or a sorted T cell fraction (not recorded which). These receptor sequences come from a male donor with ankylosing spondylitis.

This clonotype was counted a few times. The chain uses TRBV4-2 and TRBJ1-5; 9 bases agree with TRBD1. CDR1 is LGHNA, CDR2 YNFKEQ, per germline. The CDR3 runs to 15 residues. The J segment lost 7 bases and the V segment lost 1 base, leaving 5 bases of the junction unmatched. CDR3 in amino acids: CASSQGDRDGQPQHF. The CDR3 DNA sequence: TGTGCCAGCAGCCAAGGGGACAGGGATGGGCAGCCCCAGCATTTT.

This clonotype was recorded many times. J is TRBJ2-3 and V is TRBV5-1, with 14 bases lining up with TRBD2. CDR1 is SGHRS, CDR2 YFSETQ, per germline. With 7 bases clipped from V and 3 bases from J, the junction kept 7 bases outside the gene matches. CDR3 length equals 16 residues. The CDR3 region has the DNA TGCGCCAGCCGCCGTGGGACTAGCGGGAGAACAGATACGCAGTATTTT. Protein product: CASRRGTSGRTDTQYF.

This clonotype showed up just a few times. Here the CDR3 reads CASSLSSGSVAGELFF. The CDR3 DNA reads TGTGCCAGCAGCTTATCCAGCGGGAGCGTGGCCGGGGAGCTGTTTTTT. V and J are TRBV7-2 and TRBJ2-2; 8 bases align to TRBD2. This CDR3 contains 16 residues. The V gene end was trimmed by 2 bases and the J gene end by 6 bases; junction bases not matched to a gene: 8. The germline CDR1 and CDR2 sequences are SGHTA and FQGNSA.

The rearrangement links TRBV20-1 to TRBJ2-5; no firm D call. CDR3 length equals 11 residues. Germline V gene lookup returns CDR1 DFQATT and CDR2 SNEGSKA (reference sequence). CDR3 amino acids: CRGYYQETQYF. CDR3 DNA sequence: TGCAGGGGGTATTACCAAGAGACCCAGTACTTC.

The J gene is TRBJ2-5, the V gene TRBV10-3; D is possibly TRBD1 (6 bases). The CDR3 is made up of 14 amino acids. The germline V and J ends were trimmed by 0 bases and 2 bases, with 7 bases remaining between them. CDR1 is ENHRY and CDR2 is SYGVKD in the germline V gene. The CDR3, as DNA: TGTGCCATCAGTGAGTCGACAGGACAAGAGACCCAGTACTTC. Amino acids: CAISESTGQETQYF.

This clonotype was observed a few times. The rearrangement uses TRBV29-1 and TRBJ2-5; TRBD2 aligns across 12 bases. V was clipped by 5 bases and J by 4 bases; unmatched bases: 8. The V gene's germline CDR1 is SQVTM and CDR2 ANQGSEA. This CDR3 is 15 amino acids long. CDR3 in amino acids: CSVRGLAGEGETQYF. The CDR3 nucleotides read TGCAGCGTTCGGGGACTAGCGGGCGAGGGAGAGACCCAGTACTTC.

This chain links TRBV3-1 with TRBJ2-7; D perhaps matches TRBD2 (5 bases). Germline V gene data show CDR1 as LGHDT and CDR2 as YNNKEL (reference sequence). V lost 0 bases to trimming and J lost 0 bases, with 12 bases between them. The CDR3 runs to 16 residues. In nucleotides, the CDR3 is TGTGCCAGCAGCCAAGATCTACCGGGGAGCTCCTACGAGCAGTACTTC. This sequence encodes CASSQDLPGSSYEQYF.

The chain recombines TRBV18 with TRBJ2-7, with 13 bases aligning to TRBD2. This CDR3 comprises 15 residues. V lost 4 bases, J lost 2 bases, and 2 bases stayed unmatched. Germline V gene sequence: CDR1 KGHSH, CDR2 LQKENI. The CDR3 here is CASSHTSGRAYEQYF. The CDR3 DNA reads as TGTGCCAGCTCACACACTAGCGGGAGGGCCTACGAGCAGTACTTC.

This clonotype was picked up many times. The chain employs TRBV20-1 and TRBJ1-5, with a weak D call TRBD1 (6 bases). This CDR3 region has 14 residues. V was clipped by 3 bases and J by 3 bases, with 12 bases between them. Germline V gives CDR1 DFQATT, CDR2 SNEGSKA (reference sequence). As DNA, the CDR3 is TGCAGTGCTAGTCGGACAGAGTTCAATCAGCCCCAGCATTTT. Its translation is CSASRTEFNQPQHF.

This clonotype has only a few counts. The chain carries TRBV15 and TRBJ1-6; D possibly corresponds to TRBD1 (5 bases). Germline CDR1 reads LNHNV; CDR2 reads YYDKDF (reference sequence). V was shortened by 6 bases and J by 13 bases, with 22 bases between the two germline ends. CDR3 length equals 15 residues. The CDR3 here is CATRHGRQSITPLHF. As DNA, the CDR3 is TGTGCCACCAGGCACGGGCGACAGTCCATTACCCCCCTCCACTTT.

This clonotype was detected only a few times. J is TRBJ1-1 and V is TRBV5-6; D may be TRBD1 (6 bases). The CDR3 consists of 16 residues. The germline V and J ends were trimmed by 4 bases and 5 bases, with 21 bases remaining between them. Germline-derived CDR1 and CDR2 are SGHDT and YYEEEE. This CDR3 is CASSISGGARGTEAFF. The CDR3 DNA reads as TGTGCCAGCAGCATCTCCGGGGGGGCCCGCGGGACTGAAGCTTTCTTT.

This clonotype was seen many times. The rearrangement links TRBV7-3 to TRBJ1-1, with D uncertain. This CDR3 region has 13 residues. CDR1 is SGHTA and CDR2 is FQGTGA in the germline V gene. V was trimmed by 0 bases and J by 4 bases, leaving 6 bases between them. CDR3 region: CASSLTVGTEAFF. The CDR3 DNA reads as TGTGCCAGCAGCTTAACTGTTGGCACTGAAGCTTTCTTT.

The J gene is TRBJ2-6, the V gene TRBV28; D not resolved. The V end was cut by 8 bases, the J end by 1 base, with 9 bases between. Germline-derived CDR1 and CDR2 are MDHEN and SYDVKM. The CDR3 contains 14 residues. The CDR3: CASGYLSGANVLTF. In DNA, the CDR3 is TGTGCCAGCGGGTATTTATCTGGGGCCAACGTCCTGACTTTC.

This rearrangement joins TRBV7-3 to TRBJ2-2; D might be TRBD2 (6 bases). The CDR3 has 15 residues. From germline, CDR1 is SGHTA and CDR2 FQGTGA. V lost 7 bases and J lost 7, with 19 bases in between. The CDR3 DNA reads TGTGCCAGCACCTATGTTCCGGGGGAACACGGGGAGCTGTTTTTT. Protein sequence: CASTYVPGEHGELFF.

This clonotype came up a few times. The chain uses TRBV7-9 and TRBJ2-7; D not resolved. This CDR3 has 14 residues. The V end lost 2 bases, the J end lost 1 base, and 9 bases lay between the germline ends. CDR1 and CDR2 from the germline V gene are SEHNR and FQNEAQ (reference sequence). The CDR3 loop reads CASSLSGQSYEQYF. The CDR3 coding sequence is TGTGCCAGCAGCTTATCGGGCCAATCCTACGAGCAGTACTTC.

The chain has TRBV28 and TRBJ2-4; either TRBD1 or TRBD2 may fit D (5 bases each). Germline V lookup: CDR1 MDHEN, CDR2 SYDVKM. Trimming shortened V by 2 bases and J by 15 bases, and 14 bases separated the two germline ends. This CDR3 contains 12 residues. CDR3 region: CASSLRAGSRYF. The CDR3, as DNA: TGTGCCAGCAGTTTAAGGGCAGGGAGTCGGTACTTC.

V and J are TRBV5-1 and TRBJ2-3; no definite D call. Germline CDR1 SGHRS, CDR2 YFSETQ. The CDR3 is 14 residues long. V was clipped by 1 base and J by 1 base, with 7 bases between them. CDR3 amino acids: CASSLRAGTDTQYF. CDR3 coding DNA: TGCGCCAGCAGCTTGAGGGCGGGCACAGATACGCAGTATTTT.